This T cell receptor (beta chain) was retrieved from a study of cytomegalovirus exposure and HLA in healthy donors. Overall study: HLA-typed donors contributed some 83 million unique TCRs, which were held in an early data release.

A remark on this clone: As yet, its antigen is unknown.

Researchers ran the PCR with 60 Vbeta and 13 Jbeta primers. Clones were read by immunoSEQ multiplex PCR, and TCRdb kept only the in-frame ones, dropping some. Of around 100,000 clones listed, about 75% are singletons. This CDR3 contains 14 residues. With V trimmed by 6 bases and J by 6 bases, 8 bases remained unmatched. The germline V gene encodes CDR1 MGHDK and CDR2 SYGVNS. Study-wide results and caveats: Presence/absence analysis assumed near-uniform sequencing depth across donors. Sequencing likely generated an artifact that appeared as a cluster of highly shared sequence variants.

The material sequenced was PBMCs. V and J are TRBV25-1 and TRBJ2-7; 10 bases fit TRBD1. This TCR was sampled from a man aged 60 to 75 in good health and CMV-seropositive. CDR3 sequence: CASSFDRGPVEQYF. The CDR3 region has the DNA TGTGCCAGCAGCTTTGACAGGGGGCCTGTCGAGCAGTACTTC.